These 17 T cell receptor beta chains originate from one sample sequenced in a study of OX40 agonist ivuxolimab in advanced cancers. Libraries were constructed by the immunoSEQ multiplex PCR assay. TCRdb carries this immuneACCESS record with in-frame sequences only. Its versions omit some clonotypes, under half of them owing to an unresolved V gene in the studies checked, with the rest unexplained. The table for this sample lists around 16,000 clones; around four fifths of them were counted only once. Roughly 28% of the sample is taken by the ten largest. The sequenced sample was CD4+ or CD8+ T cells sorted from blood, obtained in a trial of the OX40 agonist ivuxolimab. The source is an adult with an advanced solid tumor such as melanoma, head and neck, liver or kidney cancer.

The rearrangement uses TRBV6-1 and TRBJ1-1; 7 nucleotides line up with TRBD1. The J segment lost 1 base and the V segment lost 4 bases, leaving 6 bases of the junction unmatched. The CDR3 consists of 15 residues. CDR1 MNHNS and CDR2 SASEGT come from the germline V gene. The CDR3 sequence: CASSVLGQSNTEAFF. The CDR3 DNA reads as TGTGCCAGCAGTGTGTTGGGACAGTCGAACACTGAAGCTTTCTTT.

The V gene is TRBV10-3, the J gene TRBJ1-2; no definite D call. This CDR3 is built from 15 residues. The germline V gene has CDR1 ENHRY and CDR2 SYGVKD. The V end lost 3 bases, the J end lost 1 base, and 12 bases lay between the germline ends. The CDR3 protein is CAISDEGSFNYGYTF. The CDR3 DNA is TGTGCCATCAGTGATGAGGGCAGCTTTAACTATGGCTACACCTTC.

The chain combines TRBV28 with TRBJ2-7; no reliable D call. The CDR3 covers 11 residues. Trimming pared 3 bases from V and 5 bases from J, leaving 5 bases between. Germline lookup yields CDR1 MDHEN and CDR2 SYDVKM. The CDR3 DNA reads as TGTGCCAGCAGTTTCCTGGACGAGCAGTACTTC. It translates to CASSFLDEQYF.

The CDR3 DNA reads TGTGCCAGCAGCTTGCGGACCCCCAAGTACACTGAAGCTTTCTTT. Protein: CASSLRTPKYTEAFF. The chain couples TRBV11-2 to TRBJ1-1; D is ambiguous. The CDR3 is 15 residues long. The V gene's germline CDR1 is SGHAT and CDR2 FQNNGV. V dropped 3 bases and J dropped 3 bases, with 14 bases sitting between them.

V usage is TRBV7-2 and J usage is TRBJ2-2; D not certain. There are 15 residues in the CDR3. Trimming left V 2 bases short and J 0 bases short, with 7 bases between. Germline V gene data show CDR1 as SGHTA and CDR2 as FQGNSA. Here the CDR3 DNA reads TGTGCCAGCAGCTTACCTGCCGCGAACACCGGGGAGCTGTTTTTT. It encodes CASSLPAANTGELFF.

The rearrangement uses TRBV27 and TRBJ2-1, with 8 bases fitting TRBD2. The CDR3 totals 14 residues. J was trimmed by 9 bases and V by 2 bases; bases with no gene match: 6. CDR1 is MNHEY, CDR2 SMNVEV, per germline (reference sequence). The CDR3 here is CASSLPGLGAEQFF. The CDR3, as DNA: TGTGCCAGCAGTTTACCGGGACTAGGTGCTGAGCAGTTCTTC.

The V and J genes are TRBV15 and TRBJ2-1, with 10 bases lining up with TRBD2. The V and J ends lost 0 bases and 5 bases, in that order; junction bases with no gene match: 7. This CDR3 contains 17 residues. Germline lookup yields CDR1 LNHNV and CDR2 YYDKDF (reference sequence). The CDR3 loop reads CATSREGAGGPNNEQFF. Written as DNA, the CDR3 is TGTGCCACCAGCAGAGAGGGAGCGGGAGGGCCCAACAATGAGCAGTTCTTC.

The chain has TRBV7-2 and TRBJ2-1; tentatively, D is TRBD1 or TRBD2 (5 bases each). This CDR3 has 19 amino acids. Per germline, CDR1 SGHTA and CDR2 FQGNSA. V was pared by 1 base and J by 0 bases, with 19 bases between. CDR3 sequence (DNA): TGTGCCAGCAGCTTAGGGGGGATTCAAACCTTTAGCTCCTACAATGAGCAGTTCTTC. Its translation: CASSLGGIQTFSSYNEQFF.

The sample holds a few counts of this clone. The DNA of the CDR3 is TGTGCCAGCACCGAAGTTACTAGCGGGGGCAGGGATGAGCAGTTCTTC. Its protein product is CASTEVTSGGRDEQFF. The chain couples TRBV5-6 to TRBJ2-1; 11 bases are shared with TRBD2. J gave up 8 bases and V 6 bases, and 13 bases lay outside the gene matches. The CDR3 is 16 residues long. Germline lookup yields CDR1 SGHDT and CDR2 YYEEEE.

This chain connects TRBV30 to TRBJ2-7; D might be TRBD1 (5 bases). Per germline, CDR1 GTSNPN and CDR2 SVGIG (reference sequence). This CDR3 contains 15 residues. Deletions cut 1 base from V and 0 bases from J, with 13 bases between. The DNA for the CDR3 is TGTGCCTGGAGTGACGACAGCCGCTACTCCTACGAGCAGTACTTC. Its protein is CAWSDDSRYSYEQYF.

CDR3 coding DNA: TGTGCCACCAGCAGAGAGGGCAGTTTCAATCAGCCCCAGCATTTT. Protein product: CATSREGSFNQPQHF. The gene calls are TRBV15 and TRBJ1-5; unclear D gene. This CDR3 spans 15 amino acids. Germline CDR1 LNHNV, CDR2 YYDKDF (reference sequence). The ends were cut back, 0 bases at V and 3 bases at J, with 9 bases in the middle.

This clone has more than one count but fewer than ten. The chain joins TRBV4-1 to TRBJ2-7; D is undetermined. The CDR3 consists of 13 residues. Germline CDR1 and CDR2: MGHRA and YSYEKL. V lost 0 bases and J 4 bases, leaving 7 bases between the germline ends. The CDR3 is CASSQEYGYEQYF. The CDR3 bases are TGCGCCAGCAGCCAAGAGTATGGGTACGAGCAGTACTTC.

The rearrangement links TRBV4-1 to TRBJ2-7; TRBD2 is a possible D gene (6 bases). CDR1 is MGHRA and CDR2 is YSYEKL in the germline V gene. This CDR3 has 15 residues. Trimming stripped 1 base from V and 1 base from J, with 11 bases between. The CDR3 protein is CASSQGGGFSYEQYF. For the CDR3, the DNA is TGCGCCAGCAGCCAAGGTGGGGGGTTTTCCTACGAGCAGTACTTC.

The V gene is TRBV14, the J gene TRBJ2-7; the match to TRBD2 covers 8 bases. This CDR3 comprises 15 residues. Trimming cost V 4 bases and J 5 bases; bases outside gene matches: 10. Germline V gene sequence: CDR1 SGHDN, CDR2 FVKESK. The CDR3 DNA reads TGTGCCAGCAGCCCCCGGCGGGAGGTCATCAACGAGCAGTACTTC. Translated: CASSPRREVINEQYF.

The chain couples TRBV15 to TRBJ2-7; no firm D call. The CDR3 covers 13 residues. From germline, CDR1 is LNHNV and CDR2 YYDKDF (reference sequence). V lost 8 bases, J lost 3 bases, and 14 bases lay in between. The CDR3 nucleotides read TGTGCCACCCAACCCGGAGAGCACTACGAGCAGTACTTC. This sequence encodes CATQPGEHYEQYF. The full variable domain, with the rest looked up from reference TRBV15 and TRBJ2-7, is DAMVIQNPRYQVTQFGKPVTLSCSQTLNHNVMYWYQQKSSQAPKLLFHYYDKDFNNEADTPDNFQSRRPNTSFCFLDIRSPGLGDTAMYLCATQPGEHYEQYFGPGTRLTVT.

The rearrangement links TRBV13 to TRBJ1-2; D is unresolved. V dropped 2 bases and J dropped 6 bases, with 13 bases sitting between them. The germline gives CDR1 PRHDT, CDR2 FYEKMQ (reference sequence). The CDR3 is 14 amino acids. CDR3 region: CASSLYLTPDGYTF. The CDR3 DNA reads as TGTGCCAGCAGCTTATACTTAACCCCGGATGGCTACACCTTC.

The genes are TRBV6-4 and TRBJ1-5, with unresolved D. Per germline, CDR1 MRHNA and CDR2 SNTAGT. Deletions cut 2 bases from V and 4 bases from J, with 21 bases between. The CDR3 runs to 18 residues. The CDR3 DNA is TGTGCCAGCAGTGACGAGGGTGACCACCCCGGACGGAATCAGCCCCAGCATTTT. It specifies CASSDEGDHPGRNQPQHF.